Listed here is a single T cell receptor beta chain. Once RNA had been extracted, it was reverse transcribed into cDNA to act as the sequencing template. Clones were read by immunoSEQ multiplex PCR, and TCRdb kept only the in-frame ones, dropping some. This table has around 97,000 clones, roughly 53% appearing once. The sample is drawn from a study of CD8+ T cells in alopecia areata. CDR1 is GTSNPN, CDR2 SVGIG, per germline (reference sequence). The CDR3 has 14 residues. The V end lost 0 bases, the J end lost 7 bases, and 15 bases lay between the germline ends. The material sequenced was CD4+ T cells sorted from blood. This clonotype was obtained from a human donor in good health. V usage is TRBV30 and J usage is TRBJ1-2, with a tentative D call TRBD1 (6 bases). The CDR3 reads CAWSVNTGLGGYTF. For the CDR3, the DNA is TGTGCCTGGAGTGTTAATACAGGGCTCGGTGGCTACACCTTC.